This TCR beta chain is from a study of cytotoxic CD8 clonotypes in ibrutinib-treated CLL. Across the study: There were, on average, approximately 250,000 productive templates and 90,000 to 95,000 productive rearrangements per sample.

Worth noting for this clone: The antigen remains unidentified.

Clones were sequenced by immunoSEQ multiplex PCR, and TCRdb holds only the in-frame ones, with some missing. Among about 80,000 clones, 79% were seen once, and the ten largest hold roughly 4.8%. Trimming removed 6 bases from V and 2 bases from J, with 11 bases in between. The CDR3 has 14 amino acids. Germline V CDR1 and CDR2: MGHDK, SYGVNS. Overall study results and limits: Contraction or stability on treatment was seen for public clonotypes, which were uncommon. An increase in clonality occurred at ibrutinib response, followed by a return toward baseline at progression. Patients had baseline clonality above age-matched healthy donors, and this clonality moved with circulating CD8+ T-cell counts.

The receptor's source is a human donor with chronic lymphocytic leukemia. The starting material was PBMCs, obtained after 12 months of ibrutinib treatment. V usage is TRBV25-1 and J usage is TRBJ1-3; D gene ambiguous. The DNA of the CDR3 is TGTGCCAGCAGCTCCGTTGGGGCTGGAAACACCATATATTTT. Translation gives CASSSVGAGNTIYF.